This T cell receptor beta chain came from a study of OX40 agonist ivuxolimab in advanced cancers. Method: immunoSEQ multiplex PCR; TCRdb's copy keeps in-frame clones and lacks some. This sample has about 76,000 clones, with around nine tenths found just once. This clone was detected a few times. V lost 2 bases to trimming and J lost 3 bases, with 11 bases between them. This CDR3 spans 14 amino acids. Germline V gives CDR1 LNHDA, CDR2 SQIVND (reference sequence). This receptor was obtained from an adult with an advanced solid tumor such as melanoma, head and neck, liver or kidney cancer. The J gene is TRBJ2-7, the V gene TRBV19; D tentatively fits TRBD1 or TRBD2 (5 bases each). Here the sequenced sample was CD4+ or CD8+ T cells sorted from blood, taken in a trial of the OX40 agonist ivuxolimab. The CDR3 protein is CASSIWGRGYEQYF. In DNA form, the CDR3 reads TGTGCCAGTAGTATATGGGGCCGGGGCTACGAGCAGTACTTC.